This T cell receptor beta chain is from a study of cytomegalovirus exposure and HLA in healthy donors. In the study overall: A previous analysis identified 95 million to 130 million unique TCR beta sequences derived from roughly 180 million T cells. Membership in the Caucasian-associated ancestry cluster was found for about 80% of nearly 400 genotyped donors. Study results and limitations: Later analysis placed DRB1 highest and HLA-C lowest in TCR association rates, which differed by HLA locus. One variant, a missense change in DCLRE1C, was linked in a later analysis to TCR beta V- and J-gene trimming.

Primers: 60 Vbeta forward and 13 Jbeta reverse. This table comes from immunoSEQ multiplex PCR, and its TCRdb copy is limited to in-frame clones, with some not included. The table records about 110,000 clones, about 83% of them present only once. Points on this clone: Its antigen remains unidentified.

Germline CDR1 reads SNHLY; CDR2 reads FYNNEI. V lost 7 bases and J lost 1; bases outside the gene matches: 4. The CDR3 is 14 residues long. The clonotype comes from a female donor in good health and CMV-seropositive. Sequencing used PBMCs. The chain carries TRBV2 and TRBJ2-5; 9 bases fit TRBD2. The CDR3 DNA sequence: TGTGCCAGCATTCGGCGGGAGGGCCAAGAGACCCAGTACTTC. Encoded protein: CASIRREGQETQYF.